This T cell receptor (beta chain) appears in the sequencing data of a study of shared clonotypes between healthy human individuals. Study-level results: Large sequencing depth failed to make sorted-subset sequencing complete, rarefaction showed. Shared clonotypes across all four donors exceeded non-shared ones in generation probability.

As concerns this clone: Its antigen is unknown.

All of the donors resided in Nashville, Tennessee, and each was a Caucasian adult. Here immunoSEQ multiplex PCR was the method, and the copy in TCRdb shows in-frame clones only, minus some. The sample has roughly 2.5 million clones, approximately 90% seen once. The ends were cut back, 4 bases at V and 5 bases at J, with 17 bases in the middle. There are 16 residues in the CDR3. From germline, CDR1 is SGHVS and CDR2 FQNEAQ. The origin of this receptor is a young man in good health. Sequencing used naive CD4+ T cells sorted from blood. Subset defined: CD45RA+ positively selected. J is TRBJ1-4 and V is TRBV7-8; D ambiguous. The DNA for the CDR3 is TGTGCCAGCAGCTCCCGTCCGGGGAGATCGAATGAAAAACTGTTTTTT. Translating it yields CASSSRPGRSNEKLFF.